This T cell receptor (beta chain) was sequenced for a study of early T cells in non-severe SARS-CoV-2 infection. Study at large: The authors sequenced bulk RNA from unsorted whole blood, leaving chains unpaired. General study findings and limits: Anti-spike CD8 responses were favored by VDJdb matching, which missed private and CD4 specificities.

Trimming took 7 bases from V and 4 from J, leaving 14 bases between them. This CDR3 has 14 amino acids. The germline V gene has CDR1 LGHNT and CDR2 FRNRAP. Separate cDNA molecules each had unique molecular identifiers attached to them. Each CDR3 protein gets one entry after TCRdb re-called the 5' RACE reads with MiXCR. The sample lists tens of thousands of distinct CDR3 sequences, 15% to 17% occurring once. This clonotype was seen a handful of times. Its antigen is not known. The sample taken for sequencing was whole blood. The clonotype originates from an adult who was a healthcare worker with PCR-confirmed SARS-CoV-2 infection or an uninfected control (not recorded which). This chain connects TRBV12-5 to TRBJ2-4; maybe TRBD1 (5 bases). CDR3 sequence (DNA): TGTGCTAGTGCCCCCCCAGGGTTAAAAAACATTCAGTACTTC. Its translation: CASAPPGLKNIQYF.